This note documents a single T cell receptor beta chain sequence. No antigen is known for it. 60 Vbeta and 13 Jbeta primers were used in PCR. Profiled with immunoSEQ multiplex PCR; TCRdb holds only in-frame clones, not every one. This table has more than 100,000 clones, about three quarters appearing once. Trimming removed 2 bases from V and 6 bases from J, with 7 bases in between. The CDR3 is 12 amino acids. Germline V gene data show CDR1 as ENHRY and CDR2 as SYGVKD. This specimen belongs to a study of cytomegalovirus exposure and HLA in healthy donors. Study findings and constraints: Researchers reported from a later analysis that most CMV-associated TCR beta chains appeared HLA-restricted. A previous analysis found most TCR beta V segments productive roughly 87% or roughly 30% of the time. In a later analysis, HLA-associated TCR beta chains were more clonally expanded than equally common others.

Whereas donors were nominally healthy upon sampling, unrecorded immune exposures were probable. Sequencing was done on a sample of PBMCs. The J gene is TRBJ1-2, the V gene TRBV10-3; no firm D call. The sequence was obtained from a woman aged 40 to 50 in good health and CMV-seropositive. CDR3 DNA sequence: TGTGCCATCAGTGAGGAGGCGAATGGCTACACCTTC. Translation: CAISEEANGYTF.